These 2 T cell receptor beta chains came from one sample sequenced in a study of cytomegalovirus exposure and HLA in healthy donors. Clones were read by immunoSEQ multiplex PCR, and TCRdb kept only the in-frame ones, dropping some. The sample contains around 98,000 clones, roughly nine tenths of which appear only once. Material: PBMCs. The receptors here all came from a man aged 18-30 years in good health and CMV-seropositive.

V usage is TRBV7-6 and J usage is TRBJ1-2; 9 positions agree with TRBD1. Germline V gene data show CDR1 as SGHVS and CDR2 as FNYEAQ. V shed 5 bases, J shed 4 bases, and the junction held 2 bases outside the gene matches. The CDR3 consists of 13 residues. Here the CDR3 reads CASSRGQGYGYTF. The CDR3, as DNA: TGTGCCAGCAGCAGGGGACAGGGCTATGGCTACACCTTC. Based on the CDR3 plus reference TRBV7-6 and TRBJ1-2, the full variable domain is GAGVSQSPRYKVTKRGQDVALRCDPISGHVSLYWYRQALGQGPEFLTYFNYEAQQDKSGLPNDRFSAERPEGSISTLTIQRTEQRDSAMYRCASSRGQGYGYTFGSGTRLTVV.

The chain couples TRBV6-6 to TRBJ2-7; 9 bases map to TRBD1. With V trimmed by 6 bases and J by 3 bases, 3 bases remained unmatched. Germline CDR1 MNHNY, CDR2 SVGAGI (reference sequence). This CDR3 has 13 amino acids. The DNA of the CDR3 is TGTGCCAGCAGATTGACAGGGGGCTACGAGCAGTACTTC. Amino acids: CASRLTGGYEQYF.